This T cell receptor beta chain was obtained from a study of T cells in localized non-small cell lung cancer. Study-level results: It was uninvolved adjacent lung that showed the highest T cell clonality, exceeding tumor. A median of approximately 50 clones ranked among the top 100 in tumor appeared in adjacent lung. Without multi-region sequencing, intratumor heterogeneity could not be excluded.

Notes on this clone: Its antigen is not identified.

Repertoires were generated with immunoSEQ multiplex PCR, while TCRdb's copy carries only in-frame clones and drops some. The sample lists tens of thousands of clones; around 92% were seen once. The CDR3 runs to 15 residues. Germline V CDR1 and CDR2: SGHTA, FQGNSA. Trimming took 4 bases from V and 2 from J; bases not matched to a gene: 7. Sequencing used peripheral blood mononuclear cells, obtained before any cancer treatment. The rearrangement links TRBV7-2 to TRBJ2-7; 8 bases agree with TRBD2. This TCR came from a woman aged 35 to 69 with stage III lung adenocarcinoma. CDR3 bases: TGTGCCAGCAGCTCCAGCGGGAGCGATCCCTACGAGCAGTACTTC. Residues: CASSSSGSDPYEQYF.